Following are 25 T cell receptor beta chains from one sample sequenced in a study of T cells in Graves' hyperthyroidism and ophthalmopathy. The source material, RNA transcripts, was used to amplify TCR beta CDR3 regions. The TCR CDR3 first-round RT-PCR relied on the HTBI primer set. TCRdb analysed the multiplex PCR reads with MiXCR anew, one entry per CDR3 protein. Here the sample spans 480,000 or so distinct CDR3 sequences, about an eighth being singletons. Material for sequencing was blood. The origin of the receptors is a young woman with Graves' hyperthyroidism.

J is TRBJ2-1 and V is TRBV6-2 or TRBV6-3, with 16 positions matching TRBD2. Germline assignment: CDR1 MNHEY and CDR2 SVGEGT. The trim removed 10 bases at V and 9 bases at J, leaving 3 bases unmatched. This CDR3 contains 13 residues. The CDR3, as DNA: TGTGCCACGGGACTAGCGGGAGGGAGTGAGCAGTTCTTC. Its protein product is CATGLAGGSEQFF.

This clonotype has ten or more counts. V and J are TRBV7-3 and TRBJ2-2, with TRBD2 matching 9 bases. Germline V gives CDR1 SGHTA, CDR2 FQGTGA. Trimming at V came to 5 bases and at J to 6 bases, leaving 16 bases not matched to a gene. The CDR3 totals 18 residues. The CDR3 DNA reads TGTGCCAGCAGCCTACCGAAAGCGGGAGGCAATGTGGCCGGGGAGCTGTTTTTT. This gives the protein CASSLPKAGGNVAGELFF.

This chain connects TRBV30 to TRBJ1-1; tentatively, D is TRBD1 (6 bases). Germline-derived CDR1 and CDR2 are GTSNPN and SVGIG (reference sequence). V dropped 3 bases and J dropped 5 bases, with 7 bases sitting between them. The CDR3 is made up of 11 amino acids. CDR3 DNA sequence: TGTGCCTGGAGACAGGGTACTGAAGCTTTCTTT. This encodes CAWRQGTEAFF.

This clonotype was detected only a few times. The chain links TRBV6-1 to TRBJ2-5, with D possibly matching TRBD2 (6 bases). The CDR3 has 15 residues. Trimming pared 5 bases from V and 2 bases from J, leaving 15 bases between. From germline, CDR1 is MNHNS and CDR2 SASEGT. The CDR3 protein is CASSPGLYRQETQYF. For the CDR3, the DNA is TGTGCCAGCAGTCCCGGACTATACAGACAAGAGACCCAGTACTTC.

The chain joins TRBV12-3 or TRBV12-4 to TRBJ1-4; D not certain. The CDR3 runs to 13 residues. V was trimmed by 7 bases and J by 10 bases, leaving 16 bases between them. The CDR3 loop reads CASTLLGPGKLFF. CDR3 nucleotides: TGTGCCAGCACCTTACTCGGTCCCGGAAAACTGTTTTTT.

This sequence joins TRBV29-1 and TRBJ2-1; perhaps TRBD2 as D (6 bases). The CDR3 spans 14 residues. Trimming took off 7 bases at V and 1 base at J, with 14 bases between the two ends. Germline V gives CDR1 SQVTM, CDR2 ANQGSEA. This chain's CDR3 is CSAVIGGSYNEQFF. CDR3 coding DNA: TGCAGCGCCGTGATCGGAGGGTCCTACAATGAGCAGTTCTTC.

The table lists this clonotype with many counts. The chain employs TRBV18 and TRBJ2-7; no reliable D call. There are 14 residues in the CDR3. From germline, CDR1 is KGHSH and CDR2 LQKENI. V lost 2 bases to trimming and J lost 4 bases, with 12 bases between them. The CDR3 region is CASSPLDETYEQYF. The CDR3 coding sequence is TGTGCCAGCTCACCATTGGATGAGACTTACGAGCAGTACTTC.

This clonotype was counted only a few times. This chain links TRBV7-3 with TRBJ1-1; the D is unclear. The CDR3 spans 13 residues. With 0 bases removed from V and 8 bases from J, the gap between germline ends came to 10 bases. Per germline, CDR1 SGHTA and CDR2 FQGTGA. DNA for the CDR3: TGTGCCAGCAGCTTAACGGTGACAACCGAAGCTTTCTTT. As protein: CASSLTVTTEAFF.

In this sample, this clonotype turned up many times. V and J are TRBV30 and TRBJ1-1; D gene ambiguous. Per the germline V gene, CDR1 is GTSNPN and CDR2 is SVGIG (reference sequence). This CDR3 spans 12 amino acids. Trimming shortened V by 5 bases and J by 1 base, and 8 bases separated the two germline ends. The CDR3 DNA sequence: TGTGCCTGGGCGGAGCCGAACACTGAAGCTTTCTTT. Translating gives CAWAEPNTEAFF.

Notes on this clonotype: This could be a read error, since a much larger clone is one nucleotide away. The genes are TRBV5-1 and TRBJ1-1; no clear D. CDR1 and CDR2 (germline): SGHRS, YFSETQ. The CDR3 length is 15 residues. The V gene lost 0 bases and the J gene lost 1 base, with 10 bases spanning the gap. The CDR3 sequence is CASSLVVLQNTEAFF. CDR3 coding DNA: TGCGCCAGCAGCTTGGTTGTACTCCAGAACACTGAAGCTTTCTTT.

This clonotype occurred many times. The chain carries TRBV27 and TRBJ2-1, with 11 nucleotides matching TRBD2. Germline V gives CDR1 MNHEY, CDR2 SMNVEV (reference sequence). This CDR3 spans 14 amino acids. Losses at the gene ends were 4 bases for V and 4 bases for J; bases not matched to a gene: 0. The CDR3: CASSWTSGYNEQFF. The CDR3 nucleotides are TGTGCCAGCAGTTGGACTAGCGGGTACAATGAGCAGTTCTTC.

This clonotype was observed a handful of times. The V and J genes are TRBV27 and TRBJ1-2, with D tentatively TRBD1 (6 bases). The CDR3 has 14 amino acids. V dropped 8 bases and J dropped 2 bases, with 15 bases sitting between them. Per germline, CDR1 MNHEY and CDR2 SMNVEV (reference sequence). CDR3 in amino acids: CASGTHPSNYGYTF. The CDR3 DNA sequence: TGTGCCAGCGGGACACACCCGTCGAACTATGGCTACACCTTC.

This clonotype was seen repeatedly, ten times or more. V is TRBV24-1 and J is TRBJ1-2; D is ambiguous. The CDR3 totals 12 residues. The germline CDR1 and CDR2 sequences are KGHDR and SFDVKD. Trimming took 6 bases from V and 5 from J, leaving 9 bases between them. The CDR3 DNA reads TGTGCCACCAGTACCAGTGGTTATGGCTACACCTTC. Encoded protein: CATSTSGYGYTF.

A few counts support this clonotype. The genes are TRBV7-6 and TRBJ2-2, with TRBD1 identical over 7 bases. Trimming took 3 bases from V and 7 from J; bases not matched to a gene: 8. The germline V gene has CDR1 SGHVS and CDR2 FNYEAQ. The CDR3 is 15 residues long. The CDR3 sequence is CASSFTGVVGGELFF. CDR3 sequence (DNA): TGTGCCAGCAGCTTCACAGGGGTGGTTGGCGGGGAGCTGTTTTTT.

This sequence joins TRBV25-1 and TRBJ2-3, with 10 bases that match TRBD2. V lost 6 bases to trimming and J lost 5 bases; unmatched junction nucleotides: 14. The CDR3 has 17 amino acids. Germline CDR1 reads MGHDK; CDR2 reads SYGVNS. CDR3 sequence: CASSGTWTSGGRDTQYF. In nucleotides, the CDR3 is TGTGCCAGCAGCGGGACCTGGACTAGCGGAGGTCGAGATACGCAGTATTTT.

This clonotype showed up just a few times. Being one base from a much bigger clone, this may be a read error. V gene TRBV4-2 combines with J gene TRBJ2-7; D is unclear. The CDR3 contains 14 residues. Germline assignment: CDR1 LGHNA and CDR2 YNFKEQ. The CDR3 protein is CASSQEAVRYGQYF. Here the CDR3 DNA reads TGTGCCAGCAGCCAAGAGGCGGTACGTTACGGGCAGTACTTC.

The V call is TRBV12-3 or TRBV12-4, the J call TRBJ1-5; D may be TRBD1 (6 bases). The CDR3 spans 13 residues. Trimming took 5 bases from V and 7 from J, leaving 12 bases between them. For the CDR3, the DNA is TGTGCCAGCAGTCCGGGGGCGTTCCAGCCCCAGCATTTT. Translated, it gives CASSPGAFQPQHF.

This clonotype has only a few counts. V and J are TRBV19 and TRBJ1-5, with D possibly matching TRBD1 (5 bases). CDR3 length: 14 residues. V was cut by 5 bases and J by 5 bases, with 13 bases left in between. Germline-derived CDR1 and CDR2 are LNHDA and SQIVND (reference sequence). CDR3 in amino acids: CASSWGRPYQPQHF. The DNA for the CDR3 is TGTGCCAGTAGTTGGGGCAGACCTTATCAGCCCCAGCATTTT.

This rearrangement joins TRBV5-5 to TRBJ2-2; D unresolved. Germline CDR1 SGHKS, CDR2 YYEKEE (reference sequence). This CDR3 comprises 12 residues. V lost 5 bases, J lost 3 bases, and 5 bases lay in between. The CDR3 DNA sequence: TGTGCCAGCAGAACGTACACCGGGGAGCTGTTTTTT. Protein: CASRTYTGELFF.

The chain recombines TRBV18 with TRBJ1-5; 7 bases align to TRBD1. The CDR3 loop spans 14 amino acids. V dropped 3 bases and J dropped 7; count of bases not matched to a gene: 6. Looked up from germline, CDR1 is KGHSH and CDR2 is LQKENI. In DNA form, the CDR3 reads TGTGCCAGCTCACCGCGGGACAGCGGACAGCCCCAGCATTTT. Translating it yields CASSPRDSGQPQHF.

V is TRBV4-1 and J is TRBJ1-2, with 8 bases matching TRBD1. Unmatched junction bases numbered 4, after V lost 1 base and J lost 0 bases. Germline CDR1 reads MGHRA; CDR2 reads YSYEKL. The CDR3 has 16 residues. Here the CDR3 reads CASSQGWTGPNYGYTF. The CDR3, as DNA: TGCGCCAGCAGCCAAGGGTGGACAGGGCCTAACTATGGCTACACCTTC.

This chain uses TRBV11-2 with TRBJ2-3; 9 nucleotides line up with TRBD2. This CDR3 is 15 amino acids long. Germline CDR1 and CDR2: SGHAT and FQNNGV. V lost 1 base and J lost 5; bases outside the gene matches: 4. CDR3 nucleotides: TGTGCCAGCAGCTTAGGTGCGGGAGGGGAAGATACGCAGTATTTT. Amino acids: CASSLGAGGEDTQYF. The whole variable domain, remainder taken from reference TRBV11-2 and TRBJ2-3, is EAGVAQSPRYKIIEKRQSVAFWCNPISGHATLYWYQQILGQGPKLLIQFQNNGVVDDSQLPKDRFSAERLKGVDSTLKIQPAKLEDSAVYLCASSLGAGGEDTQYFGPGTRLTVL.

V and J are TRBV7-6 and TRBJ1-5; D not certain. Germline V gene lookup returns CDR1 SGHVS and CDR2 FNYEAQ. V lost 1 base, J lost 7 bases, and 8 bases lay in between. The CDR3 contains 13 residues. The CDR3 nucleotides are TGTGCCAGCAGCTTAGGGTGGGCCCAGCCCCAGCATTTT. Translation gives CASSLGWAQPQHF. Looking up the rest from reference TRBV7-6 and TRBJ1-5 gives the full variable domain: GAGVSQSPRYKVTKRGQDVALRCDPISGHVSLYWYRQALGQGPEFLTYFNYEAQQDKSGLPNDRFSAERPEGSISTLTIQRTEQRDSAMYRCASSLGWAQPQHFGDGTRLSIL.

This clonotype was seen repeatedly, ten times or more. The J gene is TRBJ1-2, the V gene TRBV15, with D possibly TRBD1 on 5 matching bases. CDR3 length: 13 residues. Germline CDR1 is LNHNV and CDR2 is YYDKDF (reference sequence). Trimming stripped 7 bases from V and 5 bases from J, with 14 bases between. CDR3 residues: CATTEGTEYGYTF. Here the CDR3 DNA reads TGTGCCACCACCGAAGGGACGGAGTATGGCTACACCTTC.

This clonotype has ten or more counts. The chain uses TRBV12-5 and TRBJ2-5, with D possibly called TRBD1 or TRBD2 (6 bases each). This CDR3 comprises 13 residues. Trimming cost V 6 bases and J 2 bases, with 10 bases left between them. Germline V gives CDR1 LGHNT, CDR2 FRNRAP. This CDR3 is CASGGGRQETQYF. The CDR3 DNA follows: TGTGCTAGTGGGGGGGGCAGACAAGAGACCCAGTACTTC. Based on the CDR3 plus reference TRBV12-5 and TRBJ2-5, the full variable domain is DARVTQTPRHKVTEMGQEVTMRCQPILGHNTVFWYRQTMMQGLELLAYFRNRAPLDDSGMPKDRFSAEMPDATLATLKIQPSEPRDSAVYFCASGGGRQETQYFGPGTRLLVL.